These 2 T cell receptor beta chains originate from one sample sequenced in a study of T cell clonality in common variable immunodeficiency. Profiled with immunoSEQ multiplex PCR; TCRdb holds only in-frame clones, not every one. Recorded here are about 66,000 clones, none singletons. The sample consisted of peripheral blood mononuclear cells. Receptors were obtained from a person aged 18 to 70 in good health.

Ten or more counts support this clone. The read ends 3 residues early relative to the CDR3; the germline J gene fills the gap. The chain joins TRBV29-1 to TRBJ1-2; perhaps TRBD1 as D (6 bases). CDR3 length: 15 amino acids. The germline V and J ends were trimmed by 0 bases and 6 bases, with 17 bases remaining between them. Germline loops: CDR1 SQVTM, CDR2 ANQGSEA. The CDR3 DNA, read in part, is TGCAGCGTTGAAGATATAAGTGAGGGGGTTGATGGC. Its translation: CSVEDISEGVDG. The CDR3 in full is CSVEDISEGVDGYTF.

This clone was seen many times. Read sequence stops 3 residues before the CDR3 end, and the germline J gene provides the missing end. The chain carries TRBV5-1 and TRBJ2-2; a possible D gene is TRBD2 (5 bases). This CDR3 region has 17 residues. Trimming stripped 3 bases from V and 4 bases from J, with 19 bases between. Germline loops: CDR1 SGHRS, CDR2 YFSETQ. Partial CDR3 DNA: TGCGCCAGCAGCTCGACATCCCCACCGGGGAGCACCGGGGAG. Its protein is CASSSTSPPGSTGE. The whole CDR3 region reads CASSSTSPPGSTGELFF.